This T cell receptor beta chain was profiled in a study of cytomegalovirus exposure and HLA in healthy donors. The CDR3 runs to 15 residues. V gave up 6 bases and J gave up 7 bases, with 19 bases separating them. The germline V gene has CDR1 MNHNS and CDR2 SASEGT. Primers for the PCR totalled 60 Vbeta and 13 Jbeta. The method was immunoSEQ multiplex PCR; TCRdb's version includes in-frame clones alone and lacks a portion of them. There are about 130,000 clones in the sample, with about 2.7% held by the top ten. The chain recombines TRBV6-1 with TRBJ1-5; possibly TRBD1 for D (6 bases). The sequencing input was PBMCs. The receptor's source is a man between 25 and 39 years old in good health and CMV-seronegative. The CDR3 protein is CASSPLGAAGQPQHF. The DNA of the CDR3 is TGTGCCAGCAGCCCGCTGGGGGCTGCCGGGCAGCCCCAGCATTTT.